The 19 T cell receptor beta chains below were found in one sample sequenced in a study of blood T cell repertoires in COVID-19. Using immunoSEQ multiplex PCR, the repertoire was profiled, and TCRdb retains in-frame clones only, with some absent. This repertoire shows some 140,000 clones, almost 85% found once; its top ten account for under 5.5%. Input material: PBMCs or T cells enriched from blood (not recorded which). These receptors all come from a man between 40 and 49 years old with acute COVID-19.

This rearrangement joins TRBV2 to TRBJ1-5; no definite D call. The CDR3 runs 14 residues. V was cut by 8 bases and J by 4 bases, with 15 bases left in between. Per germline, CDR1 SNHLY and CDR2 FYNNEI. The CDR3 DNA reads as TGTGCCAGCTCTTCGTTGGCGGGGAATCAGCCCCAGCATTTT. This codes for CASSSLAGNQPQHF.

The rearrangement uses TRBV28 and TRBJ1-5; D is ambiguous. CDR1 and CDR2 from the germline V gene are MDHEN and SYDVKM. The CDR3 loop spans 14 amino acids. V lost 6 bases to trimming and J lost 7 bases, with 16 bases between them. The CDR3 nucleotides are TGTGCCAGCAGGCTAGACTCGAGAAACCAGCCCCAGCATTTT. Encoded protein: CASRLDSRNQPQHF.

The chain joins TRBV30 to TRBJ2-1, with 16 bases that match TRBD2. Germline V gives CDR1 GTSNPN, CDR2 SVGIG (reference sequence). The CDR3 is made up of 15 amino acids. The ends lost 5 bases at V and 7 bases at J; junction bases unmatched: 5. CDR3 coding DNA: TGTGCCTGGGGTCCGGGACTAGCGGGGGGGAATGAGCAGTTCTTC. This sequence encodes CAWGPGLAGGNEQFF.

The V gene is TRBV10-2, the J gene TRBJ1-6, with 7 bases lining up with TRBD1. This CDR3 contains 14 residues. Germline lookup yields CDR1 WSHSY and CDR2 SAAADI. V lost 6 bases, J lost 8 bases, and 7 bases stayed unmatched. The CDR3 DNA is TGCGCCAGCAGCTTGACAGGGAGATATTCACCCCTCCACTTT. Encoded protein: CASSLTGRYSPLHF.

The chain is built from TRBV5-1 and TRBJ2-7, with 9 bases aligning to TRBD1. The CDR3 totals 14 residues. The V gene's germline CDR1 is SGHRS and CDR2 YFSETQ. V lost 7 bases and J lost 6; bases outside the gene matches: 11. CDR3 protein: CASAGTGKLGEQYF. In DNA form, the CDR3 reads TGCGCCAGCGCGGGGACAGGGAAGCTGGGCGAGCAGTACTTC.

This clone was seen once. The genes are TRBV7-2 and TRBJ1-1; 9 nucleotides line up with TRBD1. V gave up 7 bases and J gave up 3 bases; unmatched junction bases: 6. Germline assignment: CDR1 SGHTA and CDR2 FQGNSA. The CDR3 extends over 14 amino acids. CDR3 sequence reads: CASNEQGAHTEAFF. In DNA form, the CDR3 reads TGTGCCAGCAACGAACAGGGGGCCCACACTGAAGCTTTCTTT.

V gene TRBV7-2 combines with J gene TRBJ2-1; the match to TRBD2 covers 10 bases. CDR1 and CDR2 (germline): SGHTA, FQGNSA. The CDR3 loop spans 15 amino acids. The ends lost 5 bases at V and 10 bases at J; junction bases unmatched: 11. The CDR3, as DNA: TGTGCCAGCAGCCGGCCGGGAGCGGGGGGGCGCGAGCAGTTCTTC. Its translation: CASSRPGAGGREQFF.

The V and J genes are TRBV27 and TRBJ2-3, with D perhaps TRBD2 (6 bases). The CDR3 runs to 16 residues. V gave up 2 bases and J gave up 4 bases, with 16 bases separating them. Germline V gene lookup returns CDR1 MNHEY and CDR2 SMNVEV (reference sequence). This CDR3 is CASSLIVGGSSDTQYF. CDR3 coding DNA: TGTGCCAGCAGTTTAATAGTGGGAGGATCTTCAGATACGCAGTATTTT.

The CDR3 DNA sequence: TGTGCCAGCAGCGGGGACATTACGCTTGATGAAAAACTGTTTTTT. Its protein product is CASSGDITLDEKLFF. This rearrangement joins TRBV9 to TRBJ1-4; a possible D gene is TRBD1 (6 bases). This CDR3 comprises 15 residues. Germline CDR1 reads SGDLS; CDR2 reads YYNGEE. Trimming pared 3 bases from V and 6 bases from J, leaving 15 bases between.

The chain recombines TRBV14 with TRBJ2-5; 8 nucleotides line up with TRBD2. The germline V gene has CDR1 SGHDN and CDR2 FVKESK. The CDR3 has 17 residues. Trimming cost V 0 bases and J 4 bases; bases outside gene matches: 10. The CDR3 nucleotides read TGTGCCAGCAGCCAAGAAAGAGTAGCGGGATTTAGAGAGACCCAGTACTTC. Translated: CASSQERVAGFRETQYF.

This clone was observed a few times. The gene calls are TRBV7-8 and TRBJ2-2; D is perhaps TRBD2 (6 bases). The CDR3 is 14 amino acids. Trimming shortened V by 5 bases and J by 6 bases, and 13 bases separated the two germline ends. Germline CDR1 reads SGHVS; CDR2 reads FQNEAQ. The CDR3: CASSQYGLSGELFF. CDR3 sequence (DNA): TGTGCCAGCAGCCAATACGGACTATCCGGGGAGCTGTTTTTT. The entire variable domain, with the rest obtained from reference TRBV7-8 and TRBJ2-2, is as follows: GAGVSQSPRYKVAKRGQDVALRCDPISGHVSLFWYQQALGQGPEFLTYFQNEAQLDKSGLPSDRFFAERPEGSVSTLKIQRTQQEDSAVYLCASSQYGLSGELFFGEGSRLTVL.

The rearrangement uses TRBV19 and TRBJ1-6, with TRBD1 identical over 8 bases. Germline lookup yields CDR1 LNHDA and CDR2 SQIVND (reference sequence). The CDR3 loop spans 15 amino acids. V dropped 4 bases and J dropped 7; count of bases not matched to a gene: 6. CDR3 sequence: CASSRLDRENSPLHF. Written as DNA, the CDR3 is TGTGCCAGTAGTAGGCTGGACAGGGAAAATTCACCCCTCCACTTT.

The chain combines TRBV2 with TRBJ1-1, with D maybe TRBD1 (5 bases). The germline V gene has CDR1 SNHLY and CDR2 FYNNEI. CDR3 length: 15 amino acids. The ends were cut back, 4 bases at V and 1 base at J, with 13 bases in the middle. In DNA, the CDR3 is TGTGCCAGCAGTGTACTGCGGGGGGAGAACACTGAAGCTTTCTTT. Amino acid sequence: CASSVLRGENTEAFF.

This clone was picked up one time. This sequence joins TRBV11-2 and TRBJ1-6; TRBD1 matches 7 bases. This CDR3 has 15 amino acids. The germline CDR1 and CDR2 sequences are SGHAT and FQNNGV. V dropped 3 bases and J dropped 6; count of bases not matched to a gene: 5. The CDR3 region is CASSFRGQGNSPLHF. The DNA for the CDR3 is TGTGCCAGCAGCTTTAGGGGGCAGGGTAATTCACCCCTCCACTTT.

The CDR3 sequence is CAWGLASTNTQYF. The CDR3 nucleotides read TGTGCCTGGGGACTAGCGAGCACCAATACGCAGTATTTT. J is TRBJ2-3 and V is TRBV30; 9 bases map to TRBD2. The germline gives CDR1 GTSNPN, CDR2 SVGIG (reference sequence). With V trimmed by 5 bases and J by 7 bases, 7 bases remained unmatched. This CDR3 region has 13 residues.

V gene TRBV10-2 combines with J gene TRBJ2-5; D is possibly TRBD1 (6 bases). Germline V gene sequence: CDR1 WSHSY, CDR2 SAAADI. There are 13 residues in the CDR3. Trimming shortened V by 6 bases and J by 5 bases, and 13 bases separated the two germline ends. The CDR3 DNA follows: TGCGCCAGCAGGACCACAGGGTATGAGACCCAGTACTTC. Its protein product is CASRTTGYETQYF.

The chain recombines TRBV6-5 with TRBJ2-4, with 9 nucleotides matching TRBD1. Germline V gives CDR1 MNHEY, CDR2 SVGAGI. V lost 4 bases, J lost 3 bases, and 7 bases stayed unmatched. The CDR3 length is 16 residues. The CDR3 region is CASSSNRGLGKNIQYF. The CDR3, as DNA: TGTGCCAGCAGTTCCAACAGGGGGCTTGGCAAAAACATTCAGTACTTC.

The chain uses TRBV6-1 and TRBJ1-5, with D possibly TRBD1 on 5 matching bases. The CDR3 consists of 15 residues. The V gene lost 3 bases and the J gene lost 10 bases, with 19 bases spanning the gap. CDR1 MNHNS and CDR2 SASEGT come from the germline V gene. Written as DNA, the CDR3 is TGTGCCAGCAGTGAGGGGGGAGGGTTCGGGCAACCCCAGCATTTT. It translates to CASSEGGGFGQPQHF.

The chain combines TRBV7-2 with TRBJ1-2; maybe TRBD1 (5 bases). V was clipped by 0 bases and J by 8 bases, with 16 bases between them. CDR3 size: 15 residues. Germline values: CDR1 SGHTA, CDR2 FQGNSA. This chain's CDR3 is CASSLALSGTEGYTF. Here the CDR3 DNA reads TGTGCCAGCAGCTTAGCGCTCTCGGGGACTGAAGGCTACACCTTC.